This record concerns one TCR beta chain sequence. Its antigen is currently unknown. This sample was included in a study of response to subunit inactivated influenza vaccine. Study results and limitations: With each seasonal influenza vaccination, the authors suggested, few new T cells are recruited.

Germline V lookup: CDR1 DFQATT, CDR2 SNEGSKA (reference sequence). The CDR3 spans 15 residues. Trimming removed 3 bases at V and 0 bases at J, with 12 bases between. TCRdb re-analysed the RT-PCR reads in MiXCR, keeping a single row per CDR3 protein. The sample records hundreds of thousands of distinct CDR3 sequences, around 13% being singletons. The origin of this receptor is a man over 45 who received an inactivated influenza vaccine. The sample was PBMCs from blood, taken 35 to 45 days after vaccination. V usage is TRBV20-1 and J usage is TRBJ1-3, with a weak D call TRBD1 (6 bases). CDR3 sequence (DNA): TGCAGTGCTAGGCCGGGACACCACTCTGGAAACACCATATATTTT. It translates to CSARPGHHSGNTIYF.